The 22 T cell receptor beta chains below all came from one sample that was sequenced in a study of Ad26.COV2.S vaccination and SARS-CoV-2 variants. Profiled with immunoSEQ multiplex PCR; TCRdb holds only in-frame clones, not every one. The table records 300,000 to 400,000 clones, more than 75% of them present only once. Documented treatment: 15 to 20 received Ad26.COV2.S at low or high dose, single or two shots; several received placebo; per-sample allocation not given. It was on day 63 after the first vaccine or placebo injection that samples were taken. This material consisted of peripheral blood, taken in a trial of Ad26.COV2.S vaccine versus placebo. The receptors shown here come from a person between 18 and 59 years old who received the Ad26.COV2.S COVID-19 vaccine or a placebo.

The genes are TRBV18 and TRBJ2-1; 12 nucleotides align to TRBD2. The CDR3 consists of 14 residues. Germline V gene lookup returns CDR1 KGHSH and CDR2 LQKENI. Unmatched junction bases numbered 9, after V lost 8 bases and J lost 10 bases. This CDR3 is CASLTSGGGREQFF. CDR3 coding DNA: TGTGCCAGCCTGACTAGCGGGGGTGGCCGCGAGCAGTTCTTC.

The J gene is TRBJ1-4, the V gene TRBV6-5, with a possible D match to TRBD1 (6 bases). The CDR3 contains 15 residues. Trimming took 6 bases from V and 0 from J, leaving 11 bases between them. CDR1 and CDR2 (germline): MNHEY, SVGAGI. Here the CDR3 reads CASSRQVATNEKLFF. The CDR3 DNA is TGTGCCAGCAGCCGACAGGTTGCAACTAATGAAAAACTGTTTTTT.

The chain employs TRBV6-5 and TRBJ1-1, with unresolved D. V dropped 0 bases and J dropped 0 bases, with 8 bases sitting between them. Germline CDR1 and CDR2: MNHEY and SVGAGI. CDR3 length: 15 amino acids. The CDR3 sequence: CASSYSDGLNTEAFF. The CDR3 DNA sequence: TGTGCCAGCAGTTACTCGGACGGACTGAACACTGAAGCTTTCTTT.

The chain is built from TRBV11-1 and TRBJ2-7, with no clear D. From germline, CDR1 is SGHAT and CDR2 FQDESV (reference sequence). V lost 3 bases, J lost 3 bases, and 15 bases lay in between. The CDR3 length is 15 residues. CDR3 coding DNA: TGTGCCAGCAGCTTTGAAGGGCAGGCCCTCTACGAGCAGTACTTC. Translating it yields CASSFEGQALYEQYF.

The chain's CDR3 is CARSPGSETQYF. CDR3 coding DNA: TGTGCCAGAAGCCCCGGGTCGGAGACCCAGTACTTC. The chain links TRBV7-5 to TRBJ2-5; the table calls TRBD2, which could not be checked here. TRBV7-5 is a documented pseudogene. The CDR3 is 12 residues long.

This clone was seen only once. This chain uses TRBV7-9 with TRBJ2-5, with TRBD1 matching over 10 bases. V shed 8 bases and J 5 bases; nucleotides not matched to a gene: 11. From germline, CDR1 is SEHNR and CDR2 FQNEAQ (reference sequence). This CDR3 is 15 amino acids long. CDR3 loop: CASRSSGQGWETQYF. In DNA, the CDR3 is TGTGCCAGCCGTTCTTCGGGACAGGGGTGGGAGACCCAGTACTTC.

The genes are TRBV10-1 and TRBJ1-6; maybe TRBD1 (6 bases). This CDR3 has 14 residues. With 6 bases removed from V and 0 bases from J, the gap between germline ends came to 6 bases. Germline CDR1 reads WNHNN; CDR2 reads SYGVQD (reference sequence). The CDR3 sequence: CASRDSSYNSPLHF. As DNA, the CDR3 is TGCGCCAGCAGGGACAGCTCCTATAATTCACCCCTCCACTTT.

V and J are TRBV9 and TRBJ2-5; 8 positions match TRBD1. V lost 3 bases and J lost 1; bases outside the gene matches: 5. The CDR3 extends over 15 amino acids. CDR1 and CDR2 (germline): SGDLS, YYNGEE. In DNA form, the CDR3 reads TGTGCCAGCAGCGGCACAGGGGGAGTCCAAGAGACCCAGTACTTC. Residues: CASSGTGGVQETQYF.

This chain connects TRBV9 to TRBJ2-1; D ambiguous. V lost 3 bases, J lost 3 bases, and 4 bases lay in between. The germline CDR1 and CDR2 sequences are SGDLS and YYNGEE. CDR3 length: 12 residues. In nucleotides, the CDR3 is TGTGCCAGCAGCGCGAACTACAATGAGCAGTTCTTC. Its translation is CASSANYNEQFF.

This clone was observed a single time. The rearrangement uses TRBV27 and TRBJ1-1, with D unclear. V dropped 6 bases and J dropped 0 bases, with 5 bases sitting between them. The CDR3 spans 12 residues. Germline assignment: CDR1 MNHEY and CDR2 SMNVEV (reference sequence). The chain's CDR3 is CASRDLNTEAFF. In DNA form, the CDR3 reads TGTGCCAGCAGGGACTTGAACACTGAAGCTTTCTTT.

V and J are TRBV7-9 and TRBJ1-2; 7 bases match TRBD1. The V and J ends lost 3 bases and 2 bases, in that order; junction bases with no gene match: 3. Germline V gene sequence: CDR1 SEHNR, CDR2 FQNEAQ (reference sequence). The CDR3 contains 14 residues. The CDR3 reads CASSLGDSNYGYTF. CDR3 coding DNA: TGTGCCAGCAGCTTGGGGGACAGCAACTATGGCTACACCTTC.

The chain carries TRBV7-3 and TRBJ1-2, with D perhaps TRBD1 (6 bases). The CDR3 contains 16 residues. The germline V and J ends were trimmed by 5 bases and 7 bases, with 23 bases remaining between them. Looked up from germline, CDR1 is SGHTA and CDR2 is FQGTGA. As DNA, the CDR3 is TGTGCCAGCAGCGCAAATGGGGGGGCTAACCCTTCTGGCTACACCTTC. This sequence encodes CASSANGGANPSGYTF.

Points on this clone: A much bigger clone sits one base away, suggesting this may be a read error. At the DNA level, this CDR3 is encoded by other sequences in the same sample as well. This chain uses TRBV11-2 with TRBJ1-1, with D unresolved. In germline, CDR1 is SGHAT, CDR2 FQNNGV. The length of the CDR3 is 13 residues. Trimming stripped 1 base from V and 1 base from J, with 4 bases between. The CDR3 DNA follows: TGTGCCAGCAGCTTAGGGCCGAACACTGAAGCTTTCTTT. It translates to CASSLGPNTEAFF.

This clone was picked up one time. This chain connects TRBV7-9 to TRBJ2-7; D is unclear. Trimming pared 7 bases from V and 0 bases from J, leaving 13 bases between. CDR3 size: 14 residues. Per the germline V gene, CDR1 is SEHNR and CDR2 is FQNEAQ (reference sequence). The CDR3 region has the DNA TGTGCCAGCAAGGCAGGACCCTTCTCCTACGAGCAGTACTTC. It encodes CASKAGPFSYEQYF. Using reference TRBV7-9 and TRBJ2-7 for the parts outside the CDR3, the full variable domain is DTGVSQNPRHKITKRGQNVTFRCDPISEHNRLYWYRQTLGQGPEFLTYFQNEAQLEKSRLLSDRFSAERPKGSFSTLEIQRTEQGDSAMYLCASKAGPFSYEQYFGPGTRLTVT.

V gene TRBV30 combines with J gene TRBJ1-3; 10 bases line up with TRBD1. The CDR3 spans 13 residues. Germline values: CDR1 GTSNPN, CDR2 SVGIG (reference sequence). The ends lost 7 bases at V and 4 bases at J; junction bases unmatched: 4. CDR3 DNA: TGTGCCTTTGACAGGGGGCTAGGAAACACCATATATTTT. Its translation is CAFDRGLGNTIYF.

The chain has TRBV13 and TRBJ2-1, with D possibly matching TRBD2 (6 bases). This CDR3 spans 13 amino acids. Trimming left V 0 bases short and J 10 bases short, with 10 bases between. Germline CDR1 is PRHDT and CDR2 is FYEKMQ (reference sequence). The DNA for the CDR3 is TGTGCCAGCAGCTTAGGCAAGGCGGGGGAGCAGTTCTTC. Its translation is CASSLGKAGEQFF.

This chain links TRBV4-2 with TRBJ1-3; D remains unclear. With 4 bases removed from V and 0 bases from J, the gap between germline ends came to 22 bases. Germline assignment: CDR1 LGHNA and CDR2 YNFKEQ. The CDR3 is 19 amino acids. The chain's CDR3 is CASSPHLQASLFSGNTIYF. The CDR3 DNA follows: TGTGCCAGCAGCCCCCACCTGCAGGCCTCCCTTTTCTCTGGAAACACCATATATTTT.

The rearrangement uses TRBV6-6 and TRBJ1-1; D is ambiguous. Germline lookup yields CDR1 MNHNY and CDR2 SVGAGI (reference sequence). V was trimmed by 7 bases and J by 7 bases, leaving 16 bases between them. The CDR3 contains 13 residues. The CDR3 loop reads CASNYGVGGEAFF. The CDR3 DNA sequence: TGTGCCAGCAACTACGGGGTCGGCGGTGAAGCTTTCTTT.

This rearrangement joins TRBV2 to TRBJ2-7, with D perhaps matching TRBD1 (5 bases). V was clipped by 8 bases and J by 0 bases, with 8 bases between them. Germline values: CDR1 SNHLY, CDR2 FYNNEI. The CDR3 covers 12 residues. The CDR3 sequence is CASYRSSYEQYF. CDR3 DNA: TGTGCCAGCTACAGGAGCTCCTACGAGCAGTACTTC. Full variable domain (rest looked up from reference TRBV2 and TRBJ2-7): EPEVTQTPSHQVTQMGQEVILRCVPISNHLYFYWYRQILGQKVEFLVSFYNNEISEKSEIFDDQFSVERPDGSNFTLKIRSTKLEDSAMYFCASYRSSYEQYFGPGTRLTVT.

The chain links TRBV19 to TRBJ2-7; no clear D gene. Trimming removed 3 bases from V and 3 bases from J, with 9 bases in between. The CDR3 runs 13 residues. Germline assignment: CDR1 LNHDA and CDR2 SQIVND (reference sequence). The CDR3 reads CASSIKVFYEQYF. The CDR3 DNA reads as TGTGCCAGTAGTATCAAGGTTTTCTACGAGCAGTACTTC.

The chain carries TRBV6-1 and TRBJ1-2; D ambiguous. V dropped 2 bases and J dropped 7 bases, with 11 bases sitting between them. CDR1 and CDR2 from the germline V gene are MNHNS and SASEGT. The CDR3 length is 13 residues. CDR3: CASSERRNSGYTF. For the CDR3, the DNA is TGTGCCAGCAGTGAACGAAGGAATTCTGGCTACACCTTC.

The chain employs TRBV7-8 and TRBJ2-3; the D gene is possibly TRBD2 (5 bases). The length of the CDR3 is 15 residues. The germline V gene has CDR1 SGHVS and CDR2 FQNEAQ. Trimming took 2 bases from V and 1 from J, leaving 10 bases between them. CDR3 DNA sequence: TGTGCCAGCAGCTTAACCATGCGGGGCACAGATACGCAGTATTTT. As protein: CASSLTMRGTDTQYF.